This TCR beta chain derives from a study of blood T cell repertoires in COVID-19. The recovered donors of Cohort 3 showed two negative PCRs, clearance, or symptom resolution. Germline V CDR1 and CDR2: SEHNR, FQNEAQ (reference sequence). Trimming stripped 2 bases from V and 7 bases from J, with 8 bases between. CDR3 length equals 13 residues. Authors' data handling: The assay estimated nucleated cells by amplifying reference gene primers. Sequenced by immunoSEQ multiplex PCR; TCRdb stores in-frame clones only, minus some. V and J calls and clone size come straight from that table; D and trimming were deduced from the DNA. In the table there are 250,000 or so clones, roughly 86% of which are singletons.

The chain uses TRBV7-9 and TRBJ1-4; D is unclear. This TCR was sampled from a woman aged 18-30 years who had recovered from COVID-19. Source material: PBMCs or T cells enriched from blood (not recorded which). The CDR3 DNA reads TGTGCCAGCAGCTTATCCACAGTTGAAAAACTGTTTTTT. Amino acid sequence: CASSLSTVEKLFF.